The 28 T cell receptor beta chains reported below all come from one sample, sequenced in a study of T cells in Graves' hyperthyroidism and ophthalmopathy. Amplification yielded TCR beta CDR3 regions, with RNA transcripts as the source. A first-round RT-PCR of the TCR CDR3 used the HTBI primer set. TCRdb reprocessed the multiplex PCR reads with MiXCR, giving one entry per CDR3 protein. Here the sample spans approximately 620,000 distinct CDR3 sequences, 16% being singletons. What was sequenced was blood. All receptors derive from a woman aged 40 to 55 with Graves' ophthalmopathy.

This clonotype was observed at least ten times. The chain carries TRBV5-1 and TRBJ2-3, with 13 bases matching TRBD2. The length of the CDR3 is 17 residues. Germline V CDR1 and CDR2: SGHRS, YFSETQ. V gave up 0 bases and J gave up 2 bases; unmatched junction bases: 3. The DNA of the CDR3 is TGCGCCAGCAGCTTGGTGGGACTAGCGGGAAACACAGATACGCAGTATTTT. Residues: CASSLVGLAGNTDTQYF.

The rearrangement uses TRBV18 and TRBJ2-3; 10 positions agree with TRBD2. This CDR3 spans 19 amino acids. Germline V gene data show CDR1 as KGHSH and CDR2 as LQKENI. The V and J ends lost 3 bases and 0 bases, in that order; junction bases with no gene match: 12. The CDR3 here is CASSPKGLAESTSTDTQYF. CDR3 DNA: TGTGCCAGCTCACCGAAAGGACTAGCGGAAAGCACTAGCACAGATACGCAGTATTTT.

This clonotype was seen ten or more times. The genes are TRBV12-3 or TRBV12-4 and TRBJ1-4; D gene uncertain. V was pared by 6 bases and J by 8 bases, with 16 bases between. The CDR3 is 14 residues long. This CDR3 is CASSPLSVVEKLFF. The CDR3 DNA is TGTGCCAGCAGCCCGTTGTCAGTTGTGGAAAAACTGTTTTTT.

The chain is built from TRBV5-1 and TRBJ2-1; 10 bases match TRBD1. Germline CDR1 is SGHRS and CDR2 is YFSETQ. Trimming took 0 bases from V and 6 from J; bases not matched to a gene: 3. The CDR3 is 15 residues long. This CDR3 reads CASSLAGTGVNEQFF. CDR3 coding DNA: TGCGCCAGCAGCTTGGCAGGGACAGGGGTCAATGAGCAGTTCTTC. The variable domain in full, completed from reference TRBV5-1 and TRBJ2-1, reads KAGVTQTPRYLIKTRGQQVTLSCSPISGHRSVSWYQQTPGQGLQFLFEYFSETQRNKGNFPGRFSGRQFSNSRSEMNVSTLELGDSALYLCASSLAGTGVNEQFFGPGTRLTVL.

Many counts were recorded for this clonotype. The chain couples TRBV18 to TRBJ2-5; tentatively, D is TRBD2 (5 bases). The CDR3 sequence is 14 residues long. V was pared by 4 bases and J by 1 base, with 10 bases between. Germline values: CDR1 KGHSH, CDR2 LQKENI. In nucleotides, the CDR3 is TGTGCCAGCTCACGGTCGGGAACCCAAGAGACCCAGTACTTC. Protein: CASSRSGTQETQYF.

This clonotype was counted at least ten times. This chain connects TRBV20-1 to TRBJ2-1, with 13 bases lining up with TRBD2. J lost 4 bases, V lost 1 base, and 4 bases had no gene match. Germline loops: CDR1 DFQATT, CDR2 SNEGSKA (reference sequence). This CDR3 has 16 amino acids. The CDR3 reads CSARVGLAGVYNEQFF. The CDR3 DNA is TGCAGTGCTAGAGTCGGACTAGCGGGAGTGTACAATGAGCAGTTCTTC.

This sequence joins TRBV6-4 and TRBJ2-6; D gene unclear. With 4 bases removed from V and 0 bases from J, the gap between germline ends came to 10 bases. The CDR3 has 16 residues. In germline, CDR1 is MRHNA, CDR2 SNTAGT. The CDR3 DNA sequence: TGTGCCAGCAGTGGGACGGCTAGCTCTGGGGCCAACGTCCTGACTTTC. This translates into CASSGTASSGANVLTF.

This clonotype was picked up a small number of times. The chain recombines TRBV20-1 with TRBJ2-4; D may be TRBD1 (6 bases). Germline CDR1 and CDR2: DFQATT and SNEGSKA (reference sequence). The CDR3 contains 14 residues. V was clipped by 0 bases and J by 6 bases, with 12 bases between them. This CDR3 reads CSARDSGARNIQYF. The CDR3 nucleotides are TGCAGTGCTAGAGATTCAGGGGCTCGAAACATTCAGTACTTC.

The V call is TRBV5-4, the J call TRBJ2-3; a possible D gene is TRBD1 (5 bases). Germline V gene lookup returns CDR1 SGHNT and CDR2 YYREEE (reference sequence). The CDR3 has 13 amino acids. Trimming pared 1 base from V and 5 bases from J, leaving 8 bases between. The CDR3 sequence: CASSLYQGDTQYF. The CDR3 region has the DNA TGTGCCAGCAGCTTGTACCAGGGAGATACGCAGTATTTT. Using reference TRBV5-4 and TRBJ2-3 for the parts outside the CDR3, the full variable domain is ETGVTQSPTHLIKTRGQQVTLRCSSQSGHNTVSWYQQALGQGPQFIFQYYREEENGRGNFPPRFSGLQFPNYSSELNVNALELDDSALYLCASSLYQGDTQYFGPGTRLTVL.

The gene calls are TRBV20-1 and TRBJ2-7; a possible D gene is TRBD2 (5 bases). V lost 7 bases, J lost 4 bases, and 11 bases lay in between. The CDR3 loop spans 11 amino acids. Germline CDR1 and CDR2: DFQATT and SNEGSKA (reference sequence). The CDR3 here is CSVEGSYEQYF. CDR3 sequence (DNA): TGCAGTGTTGAGGGAAGTTACGAGCAGTACTTC.

This clonotype has only a few counts. The genes are TRBV12-3 or TRBV12-4 and TRBJ2-1; no clear D. The CDR3 has 11 amino acids. V was cut by 6 bases and J by 9 bases, with 9 bases left in between. CDR3 bases: TGTGCCAGCAGCCCTGACATTGAGCAGTTCTTC. It encodes CASSPDIEQFF.

This clonotype was observed at least ten times. The V and J genes are TRBV3-1 and TRBJ2-1; possibly TRBD1 for D (5 bases). Between the trimmed V and J ends, which lost 3 bases and 7 bases, there was a span of 19 bases. The CDR3 runs 16 residues. The V gene's germline CDR1 is LGHDT and CDR2 YNNKEL (reference sequence). In nucleotides, the CDR3 is TGTGCCAGCAGCCACGCCCGAGGAGCAGGGTTTAATGAGCAGTTCTTC. It yields the protein CASSHARGAGFNEQFF.

The rearrangement joins TRBV19 to TRBJ1-2; 8 bases align to TRBD1. Trimming took 6 bases from V and 3 from J; bases not matched to a gene: 9. Germline loops: CDR1 LNHDA, CDR2 SQIVND (reference sequence). There are 15 residues in the CDR3. The CDR3 bases are TGTGCCAGTAGACCTAACCAGGGGGCTTACTATGGCTACACCTTC. Protein: CASRPNQGAYYGYTF.

This clonotype was recorded at least ten times. The rearrangement uses TRBV6-1 and TRBJ1-1; 7 positions match TRBD1. The CDR3 spans 15 residues. From germline, CDR1 is MNHNS and CDR2 SASEGT. Trimming at V came to 6 bases and at J to 1 base, leaving 8 bases not matched to a gene. The CDR3 DNA follows: TGTGCCAGCAGGGGGCAGGGGGATGGGAACACTGAAGCTTTCTTT. Its translation is CASRGQGDGNTEAFF.

At least ten counts were recorded for this clonotype. V usage is TRBV5-1 and J usage is TRBJ2-7, with D possibly matching TRBD2 (5 bases). The CDR3 consists of 16 residues. Looked up from germline, CDR1 is SGHRS and CDR2 is YFSETQ. V was cut by 3 bases and J by 0 bases, with 16 bases left in between. CDR3 nucleotide sequence: TGCGCCAGCAGCTCTGGCCTCGGACTGAGCTCCTACGAGCAGTACTTC. Protein sequence: CASSSGLGLSSYEQYF.

The rearrangement joins TRBV28 to TRBJ2-7; possible D gene TRBD2, 5 bases. Trimming shortened V by 7 bases and J by 3 bases, and 7 bases separated the two germline ends. The germline CDR1 and CDR2 sequences are MDHEN and SYDVKM. CDR3 size: 11 residues. The CDR3 region has the DNA TGTGCCAGCAAGAGCGGCTACGAGCAGTACTTC. Translation: CASKSGYEQYF.

V usage is TRBV5-1 and J usage is TRBJ1-4; D is unresolved. Per the germline V gene, CDR1 is SGHRS and CDR2 is YFSETQ. Between the trimmed V and J ends, which lost 3 bases and 7 bases, there was a span of 13 bases. The CDR3 runs 14 residues. CDR3 in amino acids: CASSSQSPGEKLFF. The CDR3 bases are TGCGCCAGCAGCTCACAAAGTCCGGGTGAAAAACTGTTTTTT.

This clonotype was recorded a few times. The rearrangement joins TRBV28 to TRBJ1-1; 10 nucleotides agree with TRBD1. Germline V gene lookup returns CDR1 MDHEN and CDR2 SYDVKM. The CDR3 totals 16 residues. V was clipped by 4 bases and J by 5 bases; unmatched bases: 10. The chain's CDR3 is CASSSVHGTGVTEAFF. The CDR3 DNA reads as TGTGCCAGCAGTTCAGTACACGGGACAGGGGTTACTGAAGCTTTCTTT.

In its sample, this clonotype was seen a few times. The gene calls are TRBV11-3 and TRBJ2-3; 14 bases line up with TRBD2. The junction had 6 bases not matched to a gene; V was cut back by 3 bases and J by 1 base. The CDR3 spans 18 residues. Germline CDR1 is SGHNT and CDR2 is YENEEA. Written as DNA, the CDR3 is TGTGCCAGCAGCTTCGGGACTAGCGGGAGTGTTGGCACAGATACGCAGTATTTT. This translates into CASSFGTSGSVGTDTQYF.

This clonotype showed up many times. This chain links TRBV2 with TRBJ1-1, with D perhaps matching TRBD1 (6 bases). The CDR3 runs 14 residues. CDR1 SNHLY and CDR2 FYNNEI come from the germline V gene. V lost 6 bases and J 1 base, leaving 12 bases between the germline ends. The CDR3 region is CASRRTGQNTEAFF. CDR3 nucleotide sequence: TGTGCCAGCAGACGAACGGGACAGAACACTGAAGCTTTCTTT.

This clonotype has more than one count but fewer than ten. The rearrangement uses TRBV7-8 and TRBJ1-4, with TRBD1 matching 8 bases. The V gene end was trimmed by 3 bases and the J gene end by 7 bases; junction bases not matched to a gene: 4. CDR3 size: 14 residues. In germline, CDR1 is SGHVS, CDR2 FQNEAQ. CDR3 in amino acids: CASSLTGESEKLFF. For the CDR3, the DNA is TGTGCCAGCAGCTTGACAGGGGAGAGTGAAAAACTGTTTTTT.

This clonotype was observed at least ten times. The chain couples TRBV2 to TRBJ1-5; 9 bases match TRBD1. Germline V lookup: CDR1 SNHLY, CDR2 FYNNEI. J was trimmed by 0 bases and V by 6 bases; bases with no gene match: 3. CDR3 size: 15 residues. This chain's CDR3 is CASRRQGGSNQPQHF. CDR3 coding DNA: TGTGCCAGCAGGAGACAGGGGGGTAGCAATCAGCCCCAGCATTTT.

V is TRBV5-1 and J is TRBJ1-4; 8 positions match TRBD1. The CDR3 is made up of 15 amino acids. V lost 4 bases and J lost 7; bases outside the gene matches: 9. The germline V gene has CDR1 SGHRS and CDR2 YFSETQ. CDR3 DNA sequence: TGCGCCAGCAGCCCAGCACAGGGGGGAGGTGAAAAACTGTTTTTT. This translates into CASSPAQGGGEKLFF.

The chain is built from TRBV27 and TRBJ2-3, with unresolved D. V dropped 6 bases and J dropped 1 base, with 11 bases sitting between them. This CDR3 region has 14 residues. Looked up from germline, CDR1 is MNHEY and CDR2 is SMNVEV (reference sequence). The CDR3 reads CASRQSLGTDTQYF. The CDR3 region has the DNA TGTGCCAGCAGGCAGTCCCTGGGCACAGATACGCAGTATTTT.

This clonotype has ten or more counts. V and J are TRBV27 and TRBJ1-6, with 10 bases fitting TRBD1. CDR1 MNHEY and CDR2 SMNVEV come from the germline V gene (reference sequence). CDR3 length: 15 residues. J lost 5 bases, V lost 6 bases, and 4 bases had no gene match. CDR3 bases: TGTGCCAGCAGAACGACAGGGGGCAATAATTCACCCCTCCACTTT. Residues: CASRTTGGNNSPLHF.

In this sample, this clonotype turned up many times. The gene calls are TRBV18 and TRBJ1-5; 9 nucleotides match TRBD1. Germline V CDR1 and CDR2: KGHSH, LQKENI. Trimming took 6 bases from V and 5 from J; bases not matched to a gene: 8. This CDR3 comprises 15 residues. The CDR3 region has the DNA TGTGCCAGCTCCTCGGGACAGGGTTTGGATCAGCCCCAGCATTTT. Protein sequence: CASSSGQGLDQPQHF.

The CDR3 loop is CASSIRTGELFF. The CDR3 DNA sequence: TGTGCCAGCAGTATTCGGACCGGGGAGCTGTTTTTT. The genes are TRBV28 and TRBJ2-2; no definite D call. Germline V gene sequence: CDR1 MDHEN, CDR2 SYDVKM. V gave up 5 bases and J gave up 5 bases, with 6 bases separating them. The CDR3 is 12 amino acids.

This clonotype was seen only a few times. The chain is built from TRBV7-2 and TRBJ2-5, with a possible D match to TRBD2 (7 bases). CDR1 is SGHTA and CDR2 is FQGNSA in the germline V gene. The ends were cut back, 10 bases at V and 2 bases at J, with 17 bases in the middle. CDR3 length: 14 amino acids. The CDR3 DNA reads TGTGCCACAAAAAGGGGGGGTAGTCAAGAGACCCAGTACTTC. As protein: CATKRGGSQETQYF.